Presented here are 11 T cell receptor beta chains from one specimen sequenced in a study of cytomegalovirus exposure and HLA in healthy donors. A multiplex PCR was run with 60 Vbeta primers and 13 Jbeta primers. The method was immunoSEQ multiplex PCR; TCRdb's version includes in-frame clones alone and lacks a portion of them. The profile shows 150,000 to 200,000 clones, less than 90% of them singletons. What was sequenced was PBMCs. The source is a man in his forties or fifties in good health and CMV-seronegative.

The gene calls are TRBV2 and TRBJ2-7; TRBD1 might be the D (5 bases). The CDR3 consists of 14 residues. V dropped 6 bases and J dropped 0 bases, with 12 bases sitting between them. Germline CDR1 SNHLY, CDR2 FYNNEI. CDR3 amino acids: CASRIEQASYEQYF. CDR3 DNA sequence: TGTGCCAGCAGGATAGAACAGGCCTCCTACGAGCAGTACTTC. The full variable domain, its missing parts supplied by reference TRBV2 and TRBJ2-7, is EPEVTQTPSHQVTQMGQEVILRCVPISNHLYFYWYRQILGQKVEFLVSFYNNEISEKSEIFDDQFSVERPDGSNFTLKIRSTKLEDSAMYFCASRIEQASYEQYFGPGTRLTVT.

The gene calls are TRBV5-1 and TRBJ2-7; 7 nucleotides agree with TRBD1. The germline V gene has CDR1 SGHRS and CDR2 YFSETQ. The V segment lost 0 bases and the J segment 1 base; nucleotides outside the gene matches: 4. The CDR3 runs to 15 residues. In nucleotides, the CDR3 is TGCGCCAGCAGCTTGGTGGGGACAGCTTCCTACGAGCAGTACTTC. Translated: CASSLVGTASYEQYF.

This chain joins TRBV11-2 and TRBJ1-2; tentative D call: TRBD1 (6 bases). The germline gives CDR1 SGHAT, CDR2 FQNNGV. V was cut by 0 bases and J by 7 bases, with 12 bases left in between. The CDR3 contains 14 residues. DNA for the CDR3: TGTGCCAGCAGCTTAGATCGCTGGGGGCCTGGCTACACCTTC. As protein: CASSLDRWGPGYTF.

The chain uses TRBV29-1 and TRBJ2-1; 11 nucleotides align to TRBD2. Trimming at V came to 8 bases and at J to 4 bases, leaving 4 bases not matched to a gene. Germline lookup yields CDR1 SQVTM and CDR2 ANQGSEA. The length of the CDR3 is 13 residues. CDR3 protein: CSIRTSGYNEQFF. The CDR3 nucleotides read TGCAGCATAAGGACTAGCGGGTACAATGAGCAGTTCTTC.

This sequence joins TRBV10-3 and TRBJ2-7, with no clear D. Trimming pared 0 bases from V and 1 base from J, leaving 16 bases between. The CDR3 consists of 17 residues. CDR1 and CDR2 (germline): ENHRY, SYGVKD. The CDR3 region is CAISESGQAAISYEQYF. The CDR3 region has the DNA TGTGCCATCAGTGAGTCTGGTCAGGCAGCAATATCCTACGAGCAGTACTTC.

This sequence joins TRBV5-1 and TRBJ1-2; 7 bases align to TRBD1. Germline assignment: CDR1 SGHRS and CDR2 YFSETQ. The CDR3 length is 14 residues. Losses at the gene ends were 2 bases for V and 3 bases for J; bases not matched to a gene: 4. The CDR3 loop is CASSLLGQDYGYTF. For the CDR3, the DNA is TGCGCCAGCAGCTTACTTGGACAGGACTATGGCTACACCTTC.

The genes are TRBV11-3 and TRBJ2-1; 11 nucleotides agree with TRBD2. The trim removed 6 bases at V and 7 bases at J, leaving 14 bases unmatched. This CDR3 region has 17 residues. CDR1 SGHNT and CDR2 YENEEA come from the germline V gene. The CDR3, as DNA: TGTGCCAGCAGAACTATAATACTAGCGGGAGTAGGGAATGAGCAGTTCTTC. Its protein product is CASRTIILAGVGNEQFF.

This clone was picked up many times. This chain connects TRBV4-3 to TRBJ1-2; TRBD1 agrees at 7 bases. Germline V gives CDR1 LGHNA, CDR2 YSLEER. The junction had 9 bases not matched to a gene; V was cut back by 3 bases and J by 8 bases. The CDR3 length is 14 residues. The CDR3 nucleotides are TGCGCCAGCAGCCAGGACTCGGACAGGCGCGGCTACACCTTC. This encodes CASSQDSDRRGYTF.

On this clone: Other nucleotide sequences in the sample specify the same CDR3. The V call is TRBV18, the J call TRBJ2-1; 10 nucleotides agree with TRBD1. Germline V CDR1 and CDR2: KGHSH, LQKENI. CDR3 size: 14 residues. V lost 3 bases to trimming and J lost 4 bases; unmatched junction nucleotides: 0. The chain's CDR3 is CASSPGQGYNEQFF. The DNA for the CDR3 is TGTGCCAGCTCACCGGGACAGGGGTACAATGAGCAGTTCTTC.

This chain links TRBV4-1 with TRBJ2-5, with TRBD1 identical over 10 bases. V trimming: 6 bases; J trimming: 3 bases; junction bases outside the gene matches: 7. The CDR3 runs 15 residues. The germline V gene encodes CDR1 MGHRA and CDR2 YSYEKL. The CDR3 DNA is TGCGCCAGCAGGCCAACCGGGACAGGGGAAGAGACCCAGTACTTC. Translation: CASRPTGTGEETQYF.

The chain joins TRBV6-4 to TRBJ2-1; 11 bases match TRBD1. With 4 bases clipped from V and 6 bases from J, the junction kept 2 bases outside the gene matches. This CDR3 spans 14 amino acids. Germline V gene data show CDR1 as MRHNA and CDR2 as SNTAGT. The CDR3 bases are TGTGCCAGCAGTGGGACAGGGGGCTTCAATGAGCAGTTCTTC. This gives the protein CASSGTGGFNEQFF.